Below are 3 T cell receptor beta chains sequenced from a single sample in a study of control samples from healthy donors and cancer patients. The data were produced by immunoSEQ multiplex PCR, yet TCRdb's version contains in-frame clones alone and is incomplete. The repertoire holds approximately 60,000 clones, with approximately 85% as singletons. Sequencing was carried out using blood. The receptor source for this set is a man aged 40-50 years in good health.

The rearrangement links TRBV30 to TRBJ2-2; unclear D gene. This CDR3 region has 13 residues. Looked up from germline, CDR1 is GTSNPN and CDR2 is SVGIG (reference sequence). V lost 0 bases and J lost 6, with 8 bases in between. The CDR3 here is CAWSVYSAGELFF. The CDR3 DNA follows: TGTGCCTGGAGTGTATATTCCGCCGGGGAGCTGTTTTTT.

CDR3 bases: TGTGCCAGCAGCTTAGGGTCAGGGTACACCGGGGAGCTGTTTTTT. Protein: CASSLGSGYTGELFF. This sequence joins TRBV11-1 and TRBJ2-2, with D perhaps matching TRBD1 (5 bases). Germline V CDR1 and CDR2: SGHAT, FQDESV (reference sequence). The V end lost 1 base, the J end lost 3 bases, and 9 bases lay between the germline ends. CDR3 length: 15 residues.

The chain employs TRBV6-2 or TRBV6-3 and TRBJ2-7; D is unresolved. Trimming shortened V by 0 bases and J by 0 bases, and 6 bases separated the two germline ends. The V gene's germline CDR1 is MNHEY and CDR2 SVGEGT. The CDR3 runs to 14 residues. In nucleotides, the CDR3 is TGTGCCAGCAGTTACTCGGGAAACTCCTACGAGCAGTACTTC. Protein sequence: CASSYSGNSYEQYF.